This T cell receptor beta chain was identified in a study of CD8 T cells in Susac syndrome. RNA was extracted with the RNeasy kit, and a quantity of roughly 0.5 to 1 ug was reverse transcribed using random hexamers. The amplification used immunoSEQ multiplex PCR on TCR beta CDR3; it spanned 54 Vbeta and 13 Jbeta. Each CDR3 protein is one row after TCRdb ran MiXCR on the immunoSEQ multiplex PCR reads. The repertoire has 150,000 to 200,000 distinct CDR3 sequences, roughly 92% of them found once; the top ten carry 0.1%. From blood CD8+ and CD4+ T cells, the TCR beta chain was sequenced. FACS was used to enrich TEMRA cells, whereas the CD8+ and CD4+ T cells were obtained by negative isolation. Trimming cost V 6 bases and J 3 bases; bases outside gene matches: 9. The CDR3 is 15 amino acids.

The sample was CD4+ T cells from PBMCs. The chain combines TRBV23-1 with TRBJ2-7, with 9 bases fitting TRBD1. TRBV23-1 is annotated as an ORF whose role is uncertain. The TCR sequence derives from a human donor in good health. The CDR3 region is CASSPGDRDGYEQYF. CDR3 sequence (DNA): TGCGCCAGCAGCCCCGGGGACAGGGATGGCTACGAGCAGTACTTC.